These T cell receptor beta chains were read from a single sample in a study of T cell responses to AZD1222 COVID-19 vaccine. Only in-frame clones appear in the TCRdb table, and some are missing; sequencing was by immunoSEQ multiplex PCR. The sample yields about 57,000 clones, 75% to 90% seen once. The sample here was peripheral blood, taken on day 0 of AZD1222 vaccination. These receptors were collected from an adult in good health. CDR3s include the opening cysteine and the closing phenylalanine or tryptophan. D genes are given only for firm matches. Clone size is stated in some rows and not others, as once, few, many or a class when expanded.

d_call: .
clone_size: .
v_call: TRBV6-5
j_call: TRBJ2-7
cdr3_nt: TGTGCCAGCAGTTACTACGACAGGAATCCAGACTACGAGCAGTACTTC
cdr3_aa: CASSYYDRNPDYEQYF

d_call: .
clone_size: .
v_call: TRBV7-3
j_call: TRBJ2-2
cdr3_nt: TGTGCCAGCAGCTTAACTTACGATACTCTCTCCGGGGAGCTGTTTTTT
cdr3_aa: CASSLTYDTLSGELFF

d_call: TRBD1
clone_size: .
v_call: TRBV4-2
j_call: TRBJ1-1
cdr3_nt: TGTGCCAGCAGCCCAGAGGATTTTTTACCCAGGGACAGGGGTTCGTCTGAAAGGAACACTGAAGCTTTCTTT
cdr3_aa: CASSPEDFLPRDRGSSERNTEAFF

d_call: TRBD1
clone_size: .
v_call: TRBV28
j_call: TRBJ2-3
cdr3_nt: TGTGCCAGCAGTCTGATCTTCGGACAGGGGCACACAGATACGCAGTATTTT
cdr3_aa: CASSLIFGQGHTDTQYF

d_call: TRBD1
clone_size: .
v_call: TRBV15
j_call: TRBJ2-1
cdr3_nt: TGTGCCACCAGCAATTATGGGACAGGGTTTGAGGGGGAGCAGTTCTTC
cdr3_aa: CATSNYGTGFEGEQFF

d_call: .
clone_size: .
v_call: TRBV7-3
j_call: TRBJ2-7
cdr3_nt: TGTGCCAGCAGCTTAGGTGACGGGGGGCGGTACGAGCAGTACTTC
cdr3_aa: CASSLGDGGRYEQYF

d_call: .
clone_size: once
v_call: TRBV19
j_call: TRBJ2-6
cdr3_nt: TGTGCCAGTAGGGACGGCCCTGGGGCCAACGTCCTGACTTTC
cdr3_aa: CASRDGPGANVLTF

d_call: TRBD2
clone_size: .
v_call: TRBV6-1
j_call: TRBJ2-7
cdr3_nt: TGTGCCAGCAGTGAAGGACTAGCGGGAGCCTACGAGCAGTACTTC
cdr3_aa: CASSEGLAGAYEQYF

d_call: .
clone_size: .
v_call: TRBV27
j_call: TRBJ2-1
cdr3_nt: TGTGCCAGCATCGGAGGGGGGCCCAGCTCCTACAATGAGCAGTTCTTC
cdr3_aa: CASIGGGPSSYNEQFF

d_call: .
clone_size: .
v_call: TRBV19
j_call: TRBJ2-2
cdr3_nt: TGTGCCAGTAGCATGGACCTGTCGGACGGGGAGCTGTTTTTT
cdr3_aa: CASSMDLSDGELFF

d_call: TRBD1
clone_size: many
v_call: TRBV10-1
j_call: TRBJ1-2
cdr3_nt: TGCGCCAGCTGGACAGGGTATGGCTACACCTTC
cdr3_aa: CASWTGYGYTF

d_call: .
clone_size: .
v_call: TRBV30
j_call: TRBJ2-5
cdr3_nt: TGTGCCTGCGATTTCCTACCATCGACTAACCAGGAGACCCAGTACTTC
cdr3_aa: CACDFLPSTNQETQYF

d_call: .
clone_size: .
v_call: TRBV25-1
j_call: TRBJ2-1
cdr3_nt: TGTGCCAGCAGTGAGGTCGGTAGCTCCTACAATGAGCAGTTCTTC
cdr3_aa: CASSEVGSSYNEQFF

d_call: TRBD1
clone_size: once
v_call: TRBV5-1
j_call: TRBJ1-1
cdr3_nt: TGCGCCAGCAGCTTGGGACAGGGGAGGACTGAAGCTTTCTTT
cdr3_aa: CASSLGQGRTEAFF

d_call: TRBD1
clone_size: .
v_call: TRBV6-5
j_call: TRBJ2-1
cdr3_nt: TGTGCCAGCAGTTACTGGACAGGGGGCGCAGATGATGAGCAGTTCTTC
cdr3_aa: CASSYWTGGADDEQFF

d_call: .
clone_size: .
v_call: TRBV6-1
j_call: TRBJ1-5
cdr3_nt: TGTGCCAGCAGTGAATTACCCCTGAGCAATCAGCCCCAGCATTTT
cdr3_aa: CASSELPLSNQPQHF

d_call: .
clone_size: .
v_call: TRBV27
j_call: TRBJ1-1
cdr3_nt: TGTGCCAGCAGTGGGGGAGGGAACACTGAAGCTTTCTTT
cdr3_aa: CASSGGGNTEAFF

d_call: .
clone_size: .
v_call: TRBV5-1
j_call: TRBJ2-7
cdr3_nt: TGCGCCAGCAGCTTGGATACTACCTACGAGCAGTACTTC
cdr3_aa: CASSLDTTYEQYF

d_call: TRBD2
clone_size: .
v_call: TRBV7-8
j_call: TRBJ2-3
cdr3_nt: TGTGCCAGCAGCTTACTCTCAGCGGGAGGTGGCACAGATACGCAGTATTTT
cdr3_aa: CASSLLSAGGGTDTQYF

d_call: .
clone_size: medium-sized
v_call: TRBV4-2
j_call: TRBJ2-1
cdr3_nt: TGTGCCAGCAGCCAATTAGACGGGACCTACAATGAGCAGTTCTTC
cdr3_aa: CASSQLDGTYNEQFF

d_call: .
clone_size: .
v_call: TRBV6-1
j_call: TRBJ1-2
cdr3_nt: TGTGCCAGCAGTGAAATAAGGGGGTATGGCTACACCTTC
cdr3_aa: CASSEIRGYGYTF

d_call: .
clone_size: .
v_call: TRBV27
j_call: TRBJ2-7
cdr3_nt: TGTGCCAGCAGTTCGACTCACTACGAGCAGTACTTC
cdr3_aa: CASSSTHYEQYF

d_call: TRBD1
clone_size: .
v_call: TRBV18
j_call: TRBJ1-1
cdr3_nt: TGTGCCAGCTCACCAGGGACAGGGGCCGCCATGAACACTGAAGCTTTCTTT
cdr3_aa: CASSPGTGAAMNTEAFF

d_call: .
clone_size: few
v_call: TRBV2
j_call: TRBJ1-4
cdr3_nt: TGTGCCAGCAGTGAGCTCGGGACTCAAGGAGAAAAACTGTTTTTT
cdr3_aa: CASSELGTQGEKLFF

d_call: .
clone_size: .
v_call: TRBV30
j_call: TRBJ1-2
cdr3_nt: TGTGCCTGTGACGCATGGGTCGATGGCTACACCTTC
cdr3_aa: CACDAWVDGYTF

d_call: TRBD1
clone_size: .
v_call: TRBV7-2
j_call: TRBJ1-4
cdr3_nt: TGTGCCAGCAGCCTGGGACAGGGGGGGAATGAAAAACTGTTTTTT
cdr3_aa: CASSLGQGGNEKLFF

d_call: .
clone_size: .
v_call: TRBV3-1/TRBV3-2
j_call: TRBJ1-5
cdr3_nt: TGTGCCAGCAGCCAAAATACCGGGGGTCAGCCCCAGCATTTT
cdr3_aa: CASSQNTGGQPQHF

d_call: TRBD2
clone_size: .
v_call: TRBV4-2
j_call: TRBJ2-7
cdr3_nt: TGTGCCAGCAGCCAAGATGCGGGGGGCGCAGGCTACGAGCAGTACTTC
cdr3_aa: CASSQDAGGAGYEQYF

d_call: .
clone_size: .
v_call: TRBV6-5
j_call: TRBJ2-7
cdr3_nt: TGTGCCAGCAGTCCGCAATACGAGCAGTACTTC
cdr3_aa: CASSPQYEQYF

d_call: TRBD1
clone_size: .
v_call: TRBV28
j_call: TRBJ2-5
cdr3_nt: TGTGCCAGCCTAGGACAGGGCCAAGAGACCCAGTACTTC
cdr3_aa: CASLGQGQETQYF

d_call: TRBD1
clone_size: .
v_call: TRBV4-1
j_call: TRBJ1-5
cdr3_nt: TGCGCCAGCAGCTATGGACAGGGGGGGCAGCCCCAGCATTTT
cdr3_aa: CASSYGQGGQPQHF

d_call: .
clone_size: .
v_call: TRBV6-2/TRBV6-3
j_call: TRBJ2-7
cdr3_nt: TGTGCCAGCAGTGTGGCAGGGGGGCCCTACGAGCAGTACTTC
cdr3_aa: CASSVAGGPYEQYF

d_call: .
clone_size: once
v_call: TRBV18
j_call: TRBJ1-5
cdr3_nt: TGTGCCAGCCATTACACAGGGAGGGGCAATCAGCCCCAGCATTTT
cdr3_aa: CASHYTGRGNQPQHF